The source of this T cell receptor (beta chain) is a study of low-dose radiotherapy and immunotherapy resistance in tumors. Noted time point: before trial treatment. Treatment combined nivolumab, ipilimumab, aspirin, low-dose cyclophosphamide and low-dose radiotherapy in a dose-escalation trial. This CDR3 is built from 18 residues. The germline gives CDR1 ENHRY, CDR2 SYGVKD. Trimming removed 0 bases at V and 5 bases at J, with 20 bases between. In this sample, this clonotype turned up many times. TRAV and TRBV primers primed cDNA for both TCRalpha and TCRbeta. The PCR that amplified TCRs ran for about 20 cycles, relying on a constant-region primer and a V-primer adapter. TCRdb re-derived calls from the reads in MiXCR, one entry per CDR3 protein. This table holds 65,000 to 95,000 distinct CDR3 sequences, under 20% found once.

Here the sequenced sample was PBMCs, taken before treatment. The chain has TRBV10-3 and TRBJ2-1; D not resolved. This TCR came from a male donor with prostate cancer. The CDR3: CAISESGLALESNNEQFF. CDR3 in DNA: TGTGCCATCAGTGAGTCGGGGTTAGCCTTGGAGTCTAACAATGAGCAGTTCTTC.